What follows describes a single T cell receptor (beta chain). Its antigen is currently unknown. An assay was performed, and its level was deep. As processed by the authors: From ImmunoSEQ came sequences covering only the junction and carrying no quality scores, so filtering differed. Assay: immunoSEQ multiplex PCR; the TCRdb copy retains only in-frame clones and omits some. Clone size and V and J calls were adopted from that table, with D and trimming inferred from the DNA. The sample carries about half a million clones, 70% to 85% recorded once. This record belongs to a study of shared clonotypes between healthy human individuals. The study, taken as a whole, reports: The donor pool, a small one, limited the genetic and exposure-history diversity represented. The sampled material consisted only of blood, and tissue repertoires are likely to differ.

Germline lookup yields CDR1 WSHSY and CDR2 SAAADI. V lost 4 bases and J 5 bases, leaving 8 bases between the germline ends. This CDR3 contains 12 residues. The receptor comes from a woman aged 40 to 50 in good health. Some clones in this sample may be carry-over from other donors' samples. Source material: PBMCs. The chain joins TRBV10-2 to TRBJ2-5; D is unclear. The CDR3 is CASSVGGETQYF. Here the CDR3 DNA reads TGCGCCAGCAGTGTAGGTGGGGAGACCCAGTACTTC.